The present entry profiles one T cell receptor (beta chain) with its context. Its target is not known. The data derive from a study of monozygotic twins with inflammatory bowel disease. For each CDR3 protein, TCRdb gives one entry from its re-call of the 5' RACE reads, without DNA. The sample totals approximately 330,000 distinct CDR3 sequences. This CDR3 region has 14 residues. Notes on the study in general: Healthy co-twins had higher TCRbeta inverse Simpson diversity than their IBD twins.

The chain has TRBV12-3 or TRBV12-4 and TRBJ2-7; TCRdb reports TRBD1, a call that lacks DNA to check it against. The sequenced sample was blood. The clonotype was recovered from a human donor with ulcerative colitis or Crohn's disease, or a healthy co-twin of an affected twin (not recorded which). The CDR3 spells CASSPPWRLYEQYF.